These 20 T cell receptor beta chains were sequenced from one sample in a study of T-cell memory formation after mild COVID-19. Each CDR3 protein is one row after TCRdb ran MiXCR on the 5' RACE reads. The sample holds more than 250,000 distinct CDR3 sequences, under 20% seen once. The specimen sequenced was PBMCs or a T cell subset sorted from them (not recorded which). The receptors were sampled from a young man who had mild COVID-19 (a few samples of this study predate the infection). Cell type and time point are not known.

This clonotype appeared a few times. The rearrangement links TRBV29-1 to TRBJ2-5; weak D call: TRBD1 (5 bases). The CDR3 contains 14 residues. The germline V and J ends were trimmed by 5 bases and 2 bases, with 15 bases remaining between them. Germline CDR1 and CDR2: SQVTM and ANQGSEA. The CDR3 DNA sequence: TGCAGCGTTCGGCAGGGTCAAACTCAAGAGACCCAGTACTTC. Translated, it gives CSVRQGQTQETQYF.

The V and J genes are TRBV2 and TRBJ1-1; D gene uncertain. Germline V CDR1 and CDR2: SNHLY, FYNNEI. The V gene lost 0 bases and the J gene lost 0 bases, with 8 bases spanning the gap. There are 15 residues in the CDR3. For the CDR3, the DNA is TGTGCCAGCAGTGAAGCGGTGCAGATGAACACTGAAGCTTTCTTT. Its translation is CASSEAVQMNTEAFF.

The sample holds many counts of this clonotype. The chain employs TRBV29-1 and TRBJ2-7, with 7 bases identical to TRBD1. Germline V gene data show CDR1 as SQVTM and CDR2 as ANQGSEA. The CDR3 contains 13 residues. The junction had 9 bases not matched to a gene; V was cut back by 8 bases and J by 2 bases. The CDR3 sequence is CSFYGQGAYEQYF. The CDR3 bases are TGCAGCTTCTACGGGCAGGGGGCCTACGAGCAGTACTTC.

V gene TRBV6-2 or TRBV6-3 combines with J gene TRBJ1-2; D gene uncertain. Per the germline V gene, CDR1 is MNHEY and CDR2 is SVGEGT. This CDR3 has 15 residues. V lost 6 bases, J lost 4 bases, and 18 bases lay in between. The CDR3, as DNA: TGTGCCAGCAGAGTCACGTTTTCCGGGATCTATGGCTACACCTTC. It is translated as CASRVTFSGIYGYTF.

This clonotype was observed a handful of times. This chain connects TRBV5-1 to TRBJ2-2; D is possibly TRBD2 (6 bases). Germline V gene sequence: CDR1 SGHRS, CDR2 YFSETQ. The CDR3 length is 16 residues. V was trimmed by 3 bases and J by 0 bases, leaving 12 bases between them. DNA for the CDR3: TGCGCCAGCAGCTCCGGGAGCCTCGCGAACACCGGGGAGCTGTTTTTT. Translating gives CASSSGSLANTGELFF.

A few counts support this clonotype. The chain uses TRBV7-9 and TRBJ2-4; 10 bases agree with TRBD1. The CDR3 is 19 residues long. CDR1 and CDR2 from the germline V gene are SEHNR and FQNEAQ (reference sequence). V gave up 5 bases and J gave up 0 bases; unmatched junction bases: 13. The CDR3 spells CASSRTGDRGVRAKNIQYF. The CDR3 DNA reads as TGTGCCAGCAGCCGAACGGGGGACAGGGGCGTAAGAGCCAAAAACATTCAGTACTTC.

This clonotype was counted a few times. The CDR3 DNA follows: TGTGCCAGCAGCGACGAGGACAGTTGGAATGAGCAGTTCTTC. It is translated as CASSDEDSWNEQFF. The chain carries TRBV6-2 or TRBV6-3 and TRBJ2-1; maybe TRBD1 (6 bases). CDR3 size: 14 residues. CDR1 is MNHEY and CDR2 is SVGEGT in the germline V gene. The V end lost 6 bases, the J end lost 7 bases, and 16 bases lay between the germline ends.

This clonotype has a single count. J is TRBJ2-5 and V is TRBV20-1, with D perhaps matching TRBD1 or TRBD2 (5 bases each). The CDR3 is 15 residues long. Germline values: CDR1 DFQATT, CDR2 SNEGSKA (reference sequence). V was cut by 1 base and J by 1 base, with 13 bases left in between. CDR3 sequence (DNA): TGCAGTGCTAGAGTCTGGGGGACCAGCCAAGAGACCCAGTACTTC. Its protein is CSARVWGTSQETQYF.

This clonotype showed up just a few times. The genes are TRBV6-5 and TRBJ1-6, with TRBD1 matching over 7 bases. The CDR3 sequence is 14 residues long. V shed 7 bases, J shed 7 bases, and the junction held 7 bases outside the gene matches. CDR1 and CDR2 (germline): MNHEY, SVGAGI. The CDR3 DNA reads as TGTGCCAGCACCAAGGGACAGTGGAATTCACCCCTCCACTTT. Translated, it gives CASTKGQWNSPLHF.

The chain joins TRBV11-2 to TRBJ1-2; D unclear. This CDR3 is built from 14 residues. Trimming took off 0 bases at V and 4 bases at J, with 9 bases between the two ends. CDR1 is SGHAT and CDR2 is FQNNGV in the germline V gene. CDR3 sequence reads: CASSLEVQPYGYTF. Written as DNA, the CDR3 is TGTGCCAGCAGCTTAGAGGTGCAGCCCTATGGCTACACCTTC.

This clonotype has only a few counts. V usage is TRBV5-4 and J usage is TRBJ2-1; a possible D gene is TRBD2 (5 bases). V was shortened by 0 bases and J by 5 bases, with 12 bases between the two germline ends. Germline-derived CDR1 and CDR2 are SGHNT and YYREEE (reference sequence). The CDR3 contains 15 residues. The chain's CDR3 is CASSLVGESHNEQFF. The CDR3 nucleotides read TGTGCCAGCAGCTTGGTCGGGGAATCCCACAATGAGCAGTTCTTC.

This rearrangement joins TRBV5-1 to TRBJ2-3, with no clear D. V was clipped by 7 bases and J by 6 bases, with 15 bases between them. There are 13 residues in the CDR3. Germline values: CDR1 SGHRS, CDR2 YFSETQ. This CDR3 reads CASVDSSRDTQYF. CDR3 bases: TGCGCCAGCGTCGACTCGTCGAGGGATACGCAGTATTTT.

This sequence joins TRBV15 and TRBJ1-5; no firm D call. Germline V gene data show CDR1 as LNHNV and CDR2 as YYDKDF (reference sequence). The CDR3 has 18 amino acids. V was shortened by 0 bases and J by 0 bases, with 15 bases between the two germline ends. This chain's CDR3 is CATSRDQNSAHSNQPQHF. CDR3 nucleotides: TGTGCCACCAGCAGAGACCAAAACAGTGCCCATAGCAATCAGCCCCAGCATTTT.

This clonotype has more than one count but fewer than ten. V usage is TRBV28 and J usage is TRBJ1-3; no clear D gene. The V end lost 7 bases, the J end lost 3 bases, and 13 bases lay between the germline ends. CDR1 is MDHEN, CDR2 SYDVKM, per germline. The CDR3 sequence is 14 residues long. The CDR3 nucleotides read TGTGCCAGCAAGGACGGGCATCTTGGAAACACCATATATTTT. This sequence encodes CASKDGHLGNTIYF.

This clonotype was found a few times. For the CDR3, the DNA is TGCGCCAGCAGAGTCCAGGACAATGAGCAGTTCTTC. Residues: CASRVQDNEQFF. The V gene is TRBV5-1, the J gene TRBJ2-1; no firm D call. This CDR3 spans 12 amino acids. CDR1 SGHRS and CDR2 YFSETQ come from the germline V gene. The V and J ends lost 5 bases and 5 bases respectively, with 8 bases between them.

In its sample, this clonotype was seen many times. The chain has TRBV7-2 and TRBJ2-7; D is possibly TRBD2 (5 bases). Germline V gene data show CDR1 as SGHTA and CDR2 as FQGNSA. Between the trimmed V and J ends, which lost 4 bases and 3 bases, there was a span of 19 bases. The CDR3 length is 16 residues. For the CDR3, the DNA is TGTGCCAGCAGCTCCTTCGGAGGTAGCCCCCTCTACGAGCAGTACTTC. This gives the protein CASSSFGGSPLYEQYF.

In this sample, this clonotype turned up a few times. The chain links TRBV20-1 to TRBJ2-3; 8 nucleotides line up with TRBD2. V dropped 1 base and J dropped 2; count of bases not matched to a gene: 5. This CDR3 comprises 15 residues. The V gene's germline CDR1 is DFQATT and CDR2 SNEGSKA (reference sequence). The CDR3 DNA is TGCAGTGCTAGAGGCCGGGGGGGGTCCACAGATACGCAGTATTTT. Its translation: CSARGRGGSTDTQYF.

The CDR3 sequence: CASSLTGTDFYGYTF. The CDR3 bases are TGCGCCAGCAGCTTGACCGGGACAGACTTCTATGGCTACACCTTC. The chain recombines TRBV5-1 with TRBJ1-2; TRBD1 aligns across 7 bases. Germline trimming cut 1 base from V and 4 bases from J; bases unmatched to any gene: 7. From germline, CDR1 is SGHRS and CDR2 YFSETQ. The CDR3 spans 15 residues.

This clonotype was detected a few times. This CDR3 reads CASGRINEQFF. The CDR3 DNA follows: TGTGCCAGCGGACGGATCAATGAGCAGTTCTTC. This rearrangement joins TRBV28 to TRBJ2-1; D is ambiguous. CDR3 length: 11 residues. Per germline, CDR1 MDHEN and CDR2 SYDVKM. Trimming stripped 8 bases from V and 6 bases from J, with 8 bases between.

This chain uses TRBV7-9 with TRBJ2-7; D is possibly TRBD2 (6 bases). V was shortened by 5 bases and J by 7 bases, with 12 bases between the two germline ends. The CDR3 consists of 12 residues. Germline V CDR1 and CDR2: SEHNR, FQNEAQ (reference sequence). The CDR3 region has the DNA TGTGCCAGCAGCCCCTCCCGGGAGGAGCAGTACTTC. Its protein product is CASSPSREEQYF. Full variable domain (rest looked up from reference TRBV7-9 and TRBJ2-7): DTGVSQNPRHKITKRGQNVTFRCDPISEHNRLYWYRQTLGQGPEFLTYFQNEAQLEKSRLLSDRFSAERPKGSFSTLEIQRTEQGDSAMYLCASSPSREEQYFGPGTRLTVT.